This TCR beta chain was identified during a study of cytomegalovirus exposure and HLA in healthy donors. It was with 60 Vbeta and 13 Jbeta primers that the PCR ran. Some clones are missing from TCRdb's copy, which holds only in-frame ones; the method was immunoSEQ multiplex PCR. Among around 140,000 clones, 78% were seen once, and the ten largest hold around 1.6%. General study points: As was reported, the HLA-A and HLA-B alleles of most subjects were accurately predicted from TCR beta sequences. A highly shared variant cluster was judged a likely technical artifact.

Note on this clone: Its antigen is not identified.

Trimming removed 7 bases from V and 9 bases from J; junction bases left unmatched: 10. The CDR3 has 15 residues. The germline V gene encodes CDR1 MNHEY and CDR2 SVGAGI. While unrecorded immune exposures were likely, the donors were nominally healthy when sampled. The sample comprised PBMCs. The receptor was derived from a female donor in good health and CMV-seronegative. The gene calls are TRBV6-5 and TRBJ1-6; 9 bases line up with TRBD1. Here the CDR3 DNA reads TGTGCCAGCAACCTCGGGGGACAGGGAGGTTCACCCCTCCACTTT. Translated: CASNLGGQGGSPLHF.